This TCR beta chain comes out of a study of Graves' ophthalmopathy and Graves' hyperthyroidism. It was from around 10 ml of fresh peripheral blood that the PBMCs came. This clonotype was detected many times. Trimming stripped 1 base from V and 4 bases from J, with 7 bases between. Germline assignment: CDR1 MNHEY and CDR2 SMNVEV (reference sequence). CDR3 length: 14 amino acids. RNA transcripts were the template, and TCR beta CDR3 regions were amplified from them. Investigators did first-round RT-PCR with HTBI primers, then second-round multiplex PCR. TCRdb independently ran MiXCR on the multiplex PCR reads; one entry per CDR3 protein. The table includes hundreds of thousands of distinct CDR3 sequences, about 20% detected once.

The gene calls are TRBV27 and TRBJ2-2; a possible D gene is TRBD1 (5 bases). The sequenced material came from peripheral blood. The receptor comes from a woman aged 18 to 35 with stable Graves' hyperthyroidism. Some clones in this sample may be carry-over from other donors' samples. The CDR3 DNA reads as TGTGCCAGCAGTTTATTCCAGGGCACCGGGGAGCTGTTTTTT. This sequence encodes CASSLFQGTGELFF.